The table lists the clone carrying this T cell receptor (beta chain) with many counts. Its antigen is unidentified. The definition of stable Graves' hyperthyroidism was no ophthalmopathy progression within 18 months. Diagnoses rested on clinical symptoms, serum thyroxine and TRAb, thyroid ultrasound and orbital computed tomography. This specimen belongs to a study of T cells in Graves' hyperthyroidism and ophthalmopathy. This CDR3 is 13 amino acids long. Germline V lookup: CDR1 MNHNY, CDR2 SVGAGI (reference sequence). Between the trimmed V and J ends, which lost 0 bases and 6 bases, there was a span of 9 bases. Amplified regions were TCR beta CDR3 sequences from RNA transcripts. TCR CDR3 underwent first-round RT-PCR with the HTBI primer set. TCRdb independently ran MiXCR on the multiplex PCR reads; one entry per CDR3 protein. Of hundreds of thousands of distinct CDR3 sequences listed, 15% to 20% are singletons.

Study conclusions and caveats: Blood also contained most expanded thyroid clonotypes above 0.001.

The sequencing input was blood. The rearrangement uses TRBV6-6 and TRBJ2-7; the D gene is possibly TRBD1 (5 bases). The source of this sequence is a woman aged 25-40 years with Graves' hyperthyroidism. For the CDR3, the DNA is TGTGCCAGCAGTTACTCGAGACAGACCGAGCAGTACTTC. Translated: CASSYSRQTEQYF.